Shown below are 29 T cell receptor beta chains from a single sample sequenced in a study of cytotoxic CD8 clonotypes in ibrutinib-treated CLL. The table came from immunoSEQ multiplex PCR; TCRdb's copy has only in-frame clones and leaves some out. The sample has about 63,000 clones, about three quarters seen once. The sample here was PBMCs, taken after 12 months of ibrutinib treatment. All receptors come from a human donor with chronic lymphocytic leukemia.

The V gene is TRBV18, the J gene TRBJ2-2, with D possibly matching TRBD1 (5 bases). This CDR3 is built from 13 residues. Between the trimmed V and J ends, which lost 5 bases and 5 bases, there was a span of 9 bases. Germline values: CDR1 KGHSH, CDR2 LQKENI. For the CDR3, the DNA is TGTGCCAGCTCAATTCAGGGAACCGGGGAGCTGTTTTTT. Its protein is CASSIQGTGELFF.

The rearrangement uses TRBV7-7 and TRBJ1-5; D not resolved. The germline V and J ends were trimmed by 2 bases and 5 bases, with 31 bases remaining between them. Germline V gives CDR1 SSHAT, CDR2 FNYEAQ (reference sequence). The CDR3 has 21 residues. CDR3 protein: CASSLYHGLGSAIAKDQPQHF. In nucleotides, the CDR3 is TGTGCCAGCAGCTTATATCATGGTTTAGGGTCGGCTATAGCTAAGGATCAGCCCCAGCATTTT.

The gene calls are TRBV5-1 and TRBJ2-7; TRBD2 agrees at 15 bases. V lost 1 base to trimming and J lost 6 bases; unmatched junction nucleotides: 5. The CDR3 extends over 16 amino acids. Per germline, CDR1 SGHRS and CDR2 YFSETQ. The CDR3 sequence is CASSLSGLAGGGEQYF. The CDR3 DNA is TGCGCCAGCAGCTTGTCGGGACTAGCGGGAGGTGGCGAGCAGTACTTC.

The chain employs TRBV29-1 and TRBJ2-3, with 8 bases matching TRBD2. CDR1 SQVTM and CDR2 ANQGSEA come from the germline V gene. This CDR3 has 15 residues. V lost 4 bases, J lost 6 bases, and 12 bases stayed unmatched. The CDR3 DNA sequence: TGCAGCGTTGCTAAGGTCGGGAGGGGTGGCGATACGCAGTATTTT. As protein: CSVAKVGRGGDTQYF.

This sequence joins TRBV28 and TRBJ2-1, with no clear D. The CDR3 extends over 12 amino acids. In germline, CDR1 is MDHEN, CDR2 SYDVKM. The V gene lost 3 bases and the J gene lost 8 bases, with 8 bases spanning the gap. This CDR3 is CASSFYRDEQFF. The CDR3 bases are TGTGCCAGCAGTTTCTATAGGGATGAGCAGTTCTTC.

This clone occurred once. This chain uses TRBV5-4 with TRBJ2-7; D uncertain. With 3 bases removed from V and 3 bases from J, the gap between germline ends came to 13 bases. This CDR3 has 14 amino acids. CDR1 is SGHNT, CDR2 YYREEE, per germline (reference sequence). The DNA of the CDR3 is TGTGCCAGCAGCTCTGGTATCCTCAACTACGAGCAGTACTTC. It encodes CASSSGILNYEQYF.

The chain couples TRBV15 to TRBJ2-6, with D possibly TRBD1 on 5 matching bases. CDR3 length: 15 amino acids. Between the trimmed V and J ends, which lost 1 base and 4 bases, there was a span of 8 bases. Looked up from germline, CDR1 is LNHNV and CDR2 is YYDKDF (reference sequence). The CDR3 sequence is CATSRGQPGANVLTF. The DNA for the CDR3 is TGTGCCACCAGCAGAGGACAGCCCGGGGCCAACGTCCTGACTTTC.

The chain is built from TRBV20-1 and TRBJ2-1, with D unresolved. The ends were cut back, 3 bases at V and 13 bases at J, with 13 bases in the middle. This CDR3 comprises 11 residues. Germline CDR1 DFQATT, CDR2 SNEGSKA (reference sequence). CDR3 bases: TGCAGTGCTAGGTTCCAAGGCTCTCAGTTCTTC. Translated, it gives CSARFQGSQFF.

This clone was found once. This rearrangement joins TRBV9 to TRBJ2-2; D perhaps matches TRBD2 (5 bases). With 3 bases removed from V and 7 bases from J, the gap between germline ends came to 10 bases. CDR1 and CDR2 from the germline V gene are SGDLS and YYNGEE. The CDR3 has 13 amino acids. The CDR3 here is CASSGSRGGELFF. DNA for the CDR3: TGTGCCAGCAGCGGGAGCCGGGGCGGGGAGCTGTTTTTT.

The V gene is TRBV5-1, the J gene TRBJ2-2; 7 nucleotides match TRBD2. Germline CDR1 SGHRS, CDR2 YFSETQ. With 0 bases clipped from V and 4 bases from J, the junction kept 3 bases outside the gene matches. There are 15 residues in the CDR3. The CDR3 here is CASSLASGVTGELFF. The CDR3 nucleotides read TGCGCCAGCAGCTTGGCTAGCGGAGTCACCGGGGAGCTGTTTTTT. Complete variable domain (other parts from reference TRBV5-1 and TRBJ2-2): KAGVTQTPRYLIKTRGQQVTLSCSPISGHRSVSWYQQTPGQGLQFLFEYFSETQRNKGNFPGRFSGRQFSNSRSEMNVSTLELGDSALYLCASSLASGVTGELFFGEGSRLTVL.

The J gene is TRBJ1-2, the V gene TRBV2; D uncertain. This CDR3 has 11 residues. The germline V gene has CDR1 SNHLY and CDR2 FYNNEI. Between the trimmed V and J ends, which lost 7 bases and 6 bases, there was a span of 9 bases. The CDR3 sequence is CASMFVDGYTF. In DNA form, the CDR3 reads TGTGCCAGCATGTTTGTTGATGGCTACACCTTC.

The chain combines TRBV6-1 with TRBJ2-1; TRBD1 aligns across 7 bases. V was clipped by 5 bases and J by 8 bases; unmatched bases: 9. The CDR3 is 14 residues long. CDR1 and CDR2 (germline): MNHNS, SASEGT. CDR3 coding DNA: TGTGCCAGCAGTTCCAACAGGGGAAGGGATGAGCAGTTCTTC. Translating it yields CASSSNRGRDEQFF.

The chain couples TRBV28 to TRBJ1-2; the D is unclear. CDR3 length: 12 residues. Per germline, CDR1 MDHEN and CDR2 SYDVKM. V lost 6 bases and J lost 4, with 9 bases in between. Here the CDR3 DNA reads TGTGCCAGCAGAGGGCAGCCCTATGGCTACACCTTC. Translation: CASRGQPYGYTF.

The CDR3 DNA follows: TGTGCCAGCAGCTGGACAGGGAGAGAGACCCAGTACTTC. Protein: CASSWTGRETQYF. The V and J genes are TRBV7-2 and TRBJ2-5; the match to TRBD1 covers 8 bases. The CDR3 runs 13 residues. Trimming at V came to 4 bases and at J to 4 bases, leaving 2 bases not matched to a gene. CDR1 and CDR2 from the germline V gene are SGHTA and FQGNSA.

The sample holds a few counts of this clone. This chain uses TRBV2 with TRBJ2-7; no definite D call. From germline, CDR1 is SNHLY and CDR2 FYNNEI. With 4 bases removed from V and 0 bases from J, the gap between germline ends came to 10 bases. The CDR3 loop spans 14 amino acids. The CDR3 spells CASSGEQSSYEQYF. Written as DNA, the CDR3 is TGTGCCAGCAGTGGTGAGCAGAGCTCCTACGAGCAGTACTTC.

This chain links TRBV27 with TRBJ2-7, with TRBD1 identical over 8 bases. There are 14 residues in the CDR3. V dropped 7 bases and J dropped 3; count of bases not matched to a gene: 8. From germline, CDR1 is MNHEY and CDR2 SMNVEV (reference sequence). CDR3 amino acids: CASKATGVSYEQYF. DNA of the CDR3: TGTGCCAGCAAAGCGACAGGGGTGAGCTACGAGCAGTACTTC.

The genes are TRBV18 and TRBJ2-3; no reliable D call. This CDR3 has 13 amino acids. Trimming stripped 0 bases from V and 6 bases from J, with 7 bases between. CDR1 and CDR2 (germline): KGHSH, LQKENI. CDR3: CASSPPGSDTQYF. The DNA for the CDR3 is TGTGCCAGCTCACCACCGGGTTCGGATACGCAGTATTTT.

This chain connects TRBV19 to TRBJ2-7, with a weak D call TRBD2 (6 bases). The CDR3 loop spans 16 amino acids. Trimming cost V 3 bases and J 1 base, with 16 bases left between them. CDR1 and CDR2 (germline): LNHDA, SQIVND (reference sequence). The CDR3 nucleotides read TGTGCCAGTAGTATTTTCGGCGGGACTGTTTCCTACGAGCAGTACTTC. Encoded protein: CASSIFGGTVSYEQYF.

Turning to this clone: One end of the junction varies from germline; a read error may be responsible. The genes are TRBV30 and TRBJ2-7; D remains unclear. There are 16 residues in the CDR3. Per germline, CDR1 GTSNPN and CDR2 SVGIG (reference sequence). In DNA, the CDR3 is TGTGCCTGGGGTGTACTTTCCGCGACGCCGGCCTACGAGCAGTACTTC. This encodes CAWGVLSATPAYEQYF.

The rearrangement links TRBV7-2 to TRBJ1-2; possibly TRBD1 for D (6 bases). This CDR3 is built from 16 residues. Germline V lookup: CDR1 SGHTA, CDR2 FQGNSA. With 6 bases removed from V and 5 bases from J, the gap between germline ends came to 22 bases. The CDR3 DNA reads TGTGCCAGCAGGCCCCCCCACATGGACAGAAGATATGGCTACACCTTC. Its protein is CASRPPHMDRRYGYTF.

The J gene is TRBJ2-1, the V gene TRBV7-8; 8 bases are shared with TRBD2. V dropped 5 bases and J dropped 5; count of bases not matched to a gene: 11. There are 16 residues in the CDR3. Germline CDR1 reads SGHVS; CDR2 reads FQNEAQ. DNA for the CDR3: TGTGCCAGCAGCCCTCTAAGCGGGGGCCTCGACAATGAGCAGTTCTTC. Translated: CASSPLSGGLDNEQFF.

The gene calls are TRBV14 and TRBJ2-7; the D gene is possibly TRBD2 (6 bases). The germline gives CDR1 SGHDN, CDR2 FVKESK. V lost 2 bases to trimming and J lost 3 bases, with 11 bases between them. CDR3 length equals 14 residues. CDR3 loop: CASSQPGTHYEQYF. The CDR3 DNA is TGTGCCAGCAGCCAACCCGGGACTCACTACGAGCAGTACTTC.

The rearrangement joins TRBV11-3 to TRBJ2-4, with D perhaps being TRBD1 or TRBD2 (5 bases each). Germline V CDR1 and CDR2: SGHNT, YENEEA. V was shortened by 4 bases and J by 8 bases, with 24 bases between the two germline ends. This CDR3 is 17 amino acids long. The CDR3, as DNA: TGTGCCAGCAGCTGGATCCGCCCGGGGCGGGCGTGTGACATTCAGTACTTC. Translation gives CASSWIRPGRACDIQYF. The full variable domain, in which reference TRBV11-3 and TRBJ2-4 provide the parts outside the CDR3, is EAGVVQSPRYKIIEKKQPVAFWCNPISGHNTLYWYLQNLGQGPELLIRYENEEAVDDSQLPKDRFSAERLKGVDSTLKIQPAELGDSAVYLCASSWIRPGRACDIQYFGAGTRLSVL.

V is TRBV4-3 and J is TRBJ2-5, with a possible D match to TRBD1 (5 bases). This CDR3 region has 14 residues. Germline V gives CDR1 LGHNA, CDR2 YSLEER. The germline V and J ends were trimmed by 2 bases and 5 bases, with 12 bases remaining between them. The CDR3 here is CASSQSGQRETQYF. The DNA for the CDR3 is TGCGCCAGCAGCCAATCCGGACAACGGGAGACCCAGTACTTC.

This clone has a handful of counts. The chain couples TRBV6-1 to TRBJ2-2; no reliable D call. The V gene lost 4 bases and the J gene lost 0 bases, with 6 bases spanning the gap. The CDR3 covers 14 residues. CDR1 MNHNS and CDR2 SASEGT come from the germline V gene. The CDR3 DNA sequence: TGTGCCAGCAGTGCCCCGACGAACACCGGGGAGCTGTTTTTT. Translating gives CASSAPTNTGELFF.

J is TRBJ2-5 and V is TRBV7-2; TRBD2 is a possible D gene (6 bases). The CDR3 is 13 amino acids. Trimming pared 4 bases from V and 6 bases from J, leaving 12 bases between. In germline, CDR1 is SGHTA, CDR2 FQGNSA. In DNA form, the CDR3 reads TGTGCCAGCAGCTCCGGTAGCGGAAAGACCCAGTACTTC. Translation: CASSSGSGKTQYF. Full variable domain (missing parts from reference TRBV7-2 and TRBJ2-5): GAGVSQSPSNKVTEKGKDVELRCDPISGHTALYWYRQSLGQGLEFLIYFQGNSAPDKSGLPSDRFSAERTGGSVSTLTIQRTQQEDSAVYLCASSSGSGKTQYFGPGTRLLVL.

The chain recombines TRBV9 with TRBJ2-2, with 7 bases aligning to TRBD2. The V and J ends lost 6 bases and 4 bases, in that order; junction bases with no gene match: 6. The CDR3 runs to 14 residues. Germline assignment: CDR1 SGDLS and CDR2 YYNGEE. Written as DNA, the CDR3 is TGTGCCAGCATGGCTAGCGGAGGCACCGGGGAGCTGTTTTTT. Its protein product is CASMASGGTGELFF.

The chain is built from TRBV6-1 and TRBJ2-4, with TRBD2 identical over 8 bases. CDR1 and CDR2 (germline): MNHNS, SASEGT. The junction had 5 bases not matched to a gene; V was cut back by 3 bases and J by 7 bases. The CDR3 runs 14 residues. The CDR3 spells CASSDWPGGNIQYF. The CDR3 region has the DNA TGTGCCAGCAGTGACTGGCCGGGAGGGAACATTCAGTACTTC.

Within the sample, this clone is medium-sized (0.01 to 0.1%). In DNA form, the CDR3 reads TGCGCCAGCAGCCTTAGCCTCGATGGTAACTATGGCTACACCTTC. It translates to CASSLSLDGNYGYTF. The V gene is TRBV4-3, the J gene TRBJ1-2; D not resolved. CDR3 length: 15 amino acids. Germline V lookup: CDR1 LGHNA, CDR2 YSLEER. The V gene lost 4 bases and the J gene lost 1 base, with 13 bases spanning the gap.